The 27 T cell receptor beta chains below come from one sample, sequenced in a study of Ad26.COV2.S vaccination and SARS-CoV-2 variants. The assay was immunoSEQ multiplex PCR, and TCRdb's table has in-frame clones only and misses some. The sample yields 300,000 to 400,000 clones, 85% to 90% seen once. Regarding treatment: about 20 received Ad26.COV2.S at low or high dose, single or two shots; 5 received placebo; per-sample allocation not given. Collection of the samples took place on day 63 after the first injection of vaccine or placebo. Material: peripheral blood, obtained in a trial of Ad26.COV2.S vaccine versus placebo. The receptors stem from a person between 18 and 60 years old who received the Ad26.COV2.S COVID-19 vaccine or a placebo.

The chain recombines TRBV2 with TRBJ2-7, with unresolved D. The germline V gene encodes CDR1 SNHLY and CDR2 FYNNEI. This CDR3 contains 14 residues. Trimming took off 0 bases at V and 3 bases at J, with 9 bases between the two ends. CDR3 sequence reads: CASSEARAFYEQYF. As DNA, the CDR3 is TGTGCCAGCAGTGAAGCTAGGGCCTTCTACGAGCAGTACTTC.

This sequence joins TRBV27 and TRBJ2-2; D possibly corresponds to TRBD1 (6 bases). The CDR3 loop spans 16 amino acids. Between the trimmed V and J ends, which lost 3 bases and 0 bases, there was a span of 11 bases. The germline gives CDR1 MNHEY, CDR2 SMNVEV (reference sequence). This CDR3 reads CASSFIGTTNTGELFF. The CDR3 nucleotides are TGTGCCAGCAGTTTTATAGGGACAACGAACACCGGGGAGCTGTTTTTT.

This CDR3 reads CASSPTTGGAYHYEQFF. CDR3 bases: TGTGCCAGCTCACCGACGACAGGGGGCGCGTATCACTATGAGCAGTTCTTC. The chain carries TRBV18 and TRBJ2-1; 10 bases agree with TRBD1. This CDR3 is 17 amino acids long. The J segment lost 8 bases and the V segment lost 3 bases, leaving 13 bases of the junction unmatched. The germline V gene encodes CDR1 KGHSH and CDR2 LQKENI.

The V call is TRBV28, the J call TRBJ1-6; TRBD1 is a possible D gene (5 bases). The CDR3 spans 16 residues. V was cut by 6 bases and J by 7 bases, with 19 bases left in between. The V gene's germline CDR1 is MDHEN and CDR2 SYDVKM. This CDR3 is CASRFRRAQENSPLHF. The DNA for the CDR3 is TGTGCCAGCAGGTTTAGACGAGCACAGGAGAATTCACCCCTCCACTTT.

The chain recombines TRBV2 with TRBJ1-1; tentatively, D is TRBD1 (5 bases). Germline values: CDR1 SNHLY, CDR2 FYNNEI. V dropped 4 bases and J dropped 1 base, with 10 bases sitting between them. CDR3 length: 14 amino acids. The CDR3 loop is CASSAPTENTEAFF. For the CDR3, the DNA is TGTGCCAGCAGTGCACCGACAGAGAACACTGAAGCTTTCTTT.

The gene calls are TRBV13 and TRBJ2-1; 9 positions match TRBD1. The J segment lost 6 bases and the V segment lost 6 bases, leaving 12 bases of the junction unmatched. The CDR3 extends over 16 amino acids. Germline lookup yields CDR1 PRHDT and CDR2 FYEKMQ (reference sequence). The CDR3 loop reads CASSIGSGQGGNEQFF. The CDR3, as DNA: TGTGCCAGCAGTATAGGGTCGGGACAGGGCGGCAATGAGCAGTTCTTC.

The J gene is TRBJ2-2, the V gene TRBV18; TRBD1 is a possible D gene (6 bases). The CDR3 sequence is 17 residues long. Trimming stripped 5 bases from V and 4 bases from J, with 20 bases between. Germline CDR1 reads KGHSH; CDR2 reads LQKENI. The CDR3 loop reads CASSASSGVRVTGELFF. CDR3 nucleotide sequence: TGTGCCAGCTCAGCGTCCTCAGGGGTTCGGGTCACCGGGGAGCTGTTTTTT.

The genes are TRBV9 and TRBJ1-4, with TRBD1 identical over 9 bases. The CDR3 is 15 residues long. J was trimmed by 5 bases and V by 4 bases; bases with no gene match: 6. Germline CDR1 reads SGDLS; CDR2 reads YYNGEE. The CDR3 DNA reads TGTGCCAGCAGCCCGGAGACAGGGGGAAATGAAAAACTGTTTTTT. Protein product: CASSPETGGNEKLFF.

The V call is TRBV28, the J call TRBJ2-3; the match to TRBD2 covers 7 bases. Germline V gene sequence: CDR1 MDHEN, CDR2 SYDVKM. V trimming: 3 bases; J trimming: 5 bases; junction bases outside the gene matches: 11. This CDR3 is 16 amino acids long. The CDR3 here is CASSFWREWREDTQYF. The CDR3 DNA follows: TGTGCCAGCAGTTTCTGGCGGGAGTGGCGTGAAGATACGCAGTATTTT. Using reference TRBV28 and TRBJ2-3 for the parts outside the CDR3, the full variable domain is DVKVTQSSRYLVKRTGEKVFLECVQDMDHENMFWYRQDPGLGLRLIYFSYDVKMKEKGDIPEGYSVSREKKERFSLILESASTNQTSMYLCASSFWREWREDTQYFGPGTRLTVL.

The chain couples TRBV2 to TRBJ2-4; 7 bases fit TRBD1. From germline, CDR1 is SNHLY and CDR2 FYNNEI. The length of the CDR3 is 15 residues. V was pared by 5 bases and J by 3 bases, with 7 bases of the junction left unmatched. CDR3 DNA: TGTGCCAGCAGTCGAGAAGGGGGCGGCAAAAACATTCAGTACTTC. This codes for CASSREGGGKNIQYF. The full variable domain, with the rest looked up from reference TRBV2 and TRBJ2-4, is EPEVTQTPSHQVTQMGQEVILRCVPISNHLYFYWYRQILGQKVEFLVSFYNNEISEKSEIFDDQFSVERPDGSNFTLKIRSTKLEDSAMYFCASSREGGGKNIQYFGAGTRLSVL.

J is TRBJ2-7 and V is TRBV11-2; weak D call: TRBD1 (6 bases). Between the trimmed V and J ends, which lost 1 base and 4 bases, there was a span of 20 bases. Looked up from germline, CDR1 is SGHAT and CDR2 is FQNNGV. CDR3 length equals 17 residues. CDR3 in DNA: TGTGCCAGCAGCTTAGGGATAGGGGGAGTGGCTAGTTACGAGCAGTACTTC. The encoded protein is CASSLGIGGVASYEQYF.

Regarding this clone: The sample holds other DNA sequences that translate to the same CDR3. This chain uses TRBV19 with TRBJ2-2; D ambiguous. Germline CDR1 reads LNHDA; CDR2 reads SQIVND (reference sequence). V was cut by 5 bases and J by 6 bases, with 4 bases left in between. The CDR3 runs to 11 residues. CDR3 protein: CASSGAGELFF. The CDR3 region has the DNA TGTGCCAGTAGTGGTGCCGGGGAGCTGTTTTTT.

The V gene is TRBV19, the J gene TRBJ2-1; TRBD1 aligns across 12 bases. Germline CDR1 reads LNHDA; CDR2 reads SQIVND (reference sequence). The CDR3 sequence is 16 residues long. J lost 6 bases, V lost 1 base, and 4 bases had no gene match. CDR3 in amino acids: CASSIGGTGGFNEQFF. CDR3 coding DNA: TGTGCCAGTAGTATAGGTGGGACAGGGGGCTTCAATGAGCAGTTCTTC.

Only one count was recorded for this clone. As DNA, the CDR3 is TGTGCCAGCAGCGTCAGACTCTCTGGGGCCAACGTCCTGACTTTC. Translation: CASSVRLSGANVLTF. The gene calls are TRBV2 and TRBJ2-6, with D uncertain. The CDR3 spans 15 residues. Germline CDR1 and CDR2: SNHLY and FYNNEI. The V end lost 6 bases, the J end lost 0 bases, and 9 bases lay between the germline ends.

For this clone: Other DNA sequences in this sample translate to the same CDR3. V gene TRBV28 combines with J gene TRBJ2-7; possible D gene TRBD2, 5 bases. CDR1 is MDHEN, CDR2 SYDVKM, per germline. Trimming removed 3 bases at V and 0 bases at J, with 6 bases between. The CDR3 is 13 amino acids. CDR3 sequence reads: CASSFGSSYEQYF. Here the CDR3 DNA reads TGTGCCAGCAGTTTTGGGAGCTCCTACGAGCAGTACTTC.

The chain links TRBV5-4 to TRBJ1-6; no reliable D call. The CDR3 length is 13 residues. Per the germline V gene, CDR1 is SGHNT and CDR2 is YYREEE (reference sequence). V shed 0 bases and J shed 6 bases, with 4 bases lying between them. The CDR3 is CASSLEVNSPLHF. In DNA form, the CDR3 reads TGTGCCAGCAGCTTGGAAGTTAATTCACCCCTCCACTTT.

The chain is built from TRBV24-1 and TRBJ1-2; tentatively, D is TRBD1 (5 bases). This CDR3 comprises 14 residues. Germline CDR1 and CDR2: KGHDR and SFDVKD. V lost 3 bases, J lost 6 bases, and 13 bases lay in between. The CDR3 nucleotides are TGTGCCACCAGTGATATTGGAAGGGACCATGGCTACACCTTC. Amino acids: CATSDIGRDHGYTF.

This chain connects TRBV7-2 to TRBJ1-3; D is unresolved. Deletions cut 1 base from V and 4 bases from J, with 14 bases between. CDR3 length equals 16 residues. CDR1 and CDR2 (germline): SGHTA, FQGNSA. CDR3 sequence reads: CASSLVGFLQGNTIYF. Here the CDR3 DNA reads TGTGCCAGCAGCTTAGTCGGGTTCTTGCAAGGAAACACCATATATTTT.

The V and J genes are TRBV5-6 and TRBJ1-5; 9 nucleotides agree with TRBD1. Germline CDR1 reads SGHDT; CDR2 reads YYEEEE. After removal of 4 bases from V and 7 bases from J, the junction contained 9 bases not matched to a gene. CDR3 length: 15 amino acids. CDR3 loop: CASSASTGGGQPQHF. CDR3 sequence (DNA): TGTGCCAGCAGCGCCTCCACAGGGGGCGGACAGCCCCAGCATTTT.

The rearrangement joins TRBV18 to TRBJ1-4; D remains unclear. The CDR3 is 15 amino acids. CDR1 is KGHSH, CDR2 LQKENI, per germline. V shed 4 bases and J shed 5 bases, with 14 bases lying between them. For the CDR3, the DNA is TGTGCCAGCTCACAGTTAGAAGGGAGGAATGAAAAACTGTTTTTT. Protein product: CASSQLEGRNEKLFF.

The chain employs TRBV11-3 and TRBJ1-2; the match to TRBD1 covers 7 bases. This CDR3 contains 20 residues. Losses at the gene ends were 0 bases for V and 7 bases for J; bases not matched to a gene: 23. CDR1 and CDR2 from the germline V gene are SGHNT and YENEEA. The CDR3 DNA follows: TGTGCCAGCAGCTTAGACTCACCCAACCAAGGGACAGATGATCCTCGTGGCTACACCTTC. Translation: CASSLDSPNQGTDDPRGYTF. The whole variable domain, filled in from reference TRBV11-3 and TRBJ1-2, reads EAGVVQSPRYKIIEKKQPVAFWCNPISGHNTLYWYLQNLGQGPELLIRYENEEAVDDSQLPKDRFSAERLKGVDSTLKIQPAELGDSAVYLCASSLDSPNQGTDDPRGYTFGSGTRLTVV.

The chain recombines TRBV7-9 with TRBJ2-1, with TRBD1 identical over 8 bases. This CDR3 region has 15 residues. Germline CDR1 SEHNR, CDR2 FQNEAQ (reference sequence). J gave up 7 bases and V 4 bases, and 9 bases lay outside the gene matches. The CDR3 here is CASSSFSDRENEQFF. The CDR3 bases are TGTGCCAGCAGCTCCTTCTCGGACAGGGAGAATGAGCAGTTCTTC.

This chain connects TRBV4-1 to TRBJ2-7; 8 bases align to TRBD2. This CDR3 has 16 residues. V shed 5 bases and J 3 bases; nucleotides not matched to a gene: 12. Germline V gives CDR1 MGHRA, CDR2 YSYEKL. The CDR3 coding sequence is TGCGCCAGCAGCGAAAATCTAAGCGGGAGTGACTACGAGCAGTACTTC. It specifies CASSENLSGSDYEQYF.

The chain recombines TRBV6-2 or TRBV6-3 with TRBJ1-5; 7 bases match TRBD1. Unmatched junction bases numbered 3, after V lost 0 bases and J lost 7 bases. The CDR3 length is 14 residues. Germline loops: CDR1 MNHEY, CDR2 SVGEGT. The CDR3, as DNA: TGTGCCAGCAGTTACTCGACAGGGTTCCAGCCCCAGCATTTT. Residues: CASSYSTGFQPQHF.

DNA for the CDR3: TGTGCCAGCAGCCCCGCGGGGACTAGCATCCACGAGCAGTACTTC. This encodes CASSPAGTSIHEQYF. V is TRBV7-9 and J is TRBJ2-7; TRBD2 agrees at 9 bases. Germline V lookup: CDR1 SEHNR, CDR2 FQNEAQ (reference sequence). This CDR3 contains 15 residues. V lost 5 bases, J lost 5 bases, and 10 bases stayed unmatched.

The chain combines TRBV27 with TRBJ2-2; either TRBD1 or TRBD2 may fit D (5 bases each). The CDR3 sequence is 16 residues long. V shed 6 bases and J shed 6 bases, with 20 bases lying between them. The germline CDR1 and CDR2 sequences are MNHEY and SMNVEV (reference sequence). CDR3 bases: TGTGCCAGCAGCTTGCGAGGGCAGGGTGCCGCCGGGGAGCTGTTTTTT. This codes for CASSLRGQGAAGELFF.

This clone was recorded once. The chain combines TRBV28 with TRBJ1-4, with 10 positions matching TRBD1. Unmatched junction bases numbered 11, after V lost 7 bases and J lost 15 bases. The CDR3 has 13 amino acids. In germline, CDR1 is MDHEN, CDR2 SYDVKM. CDR3 amino acids: CASTSALDRGLFF. DNA of the CDR3: TGTGCCAGCACCTCCGCCCTGGACAGGGGGTTGTTTTTT.